These 19 T cell receptor beta chains came from one sample sequenced in a study of early T cells in non-severe SARS-CoV-2 infection. TCRdb re-derived calls from the 5' RACE reads in MiXCR, one entry per CDR3 protein. Seen here are 46,000 or so distinct CDR3 sequences, approximately 4% observed once, and the top ten hold roughly 3%. Sequencing used whole blood. These receptors originate from an adult who was a healthcare worker with PCR-confirmed SARS-CoV-2 infection or an uninfected control (not recorded which).

This clonotype was counted ten times or more. This chain joins TRBV6-6 and TRBJ1-6, with 7 bases identical to TRBD1. The CDR3 is 16 amino acids. The V and J ends lost 4 bases and 2 bases, in that order; junction bases with no gene match: 5. Germline lookup yields CDR1 MNHNY and CDR2 SVGAGI (reference sequence). The CDR3 DNA is TGTGCCAGCAGTTTCAGGGGACAGCCCTATAATTCACCCCTCCACTTT. This codes for CASSFRGQPYNSPLHF.

This clonotype has a count of ten or more. The gene calls are TRBV19 and TRBJ2-7; possibly TRBD2 for D (6 bases). Trimming took 5 bases from V and 3 from J, leaving 20 bases between them. From germline, CDR1 is LNHDA and CDR2 SQIVND (reference sequence). The CDR3 is 16 amino acids. This chain's CDR3 is CASSPWEAGGGYEQYF. The CDR3 DNA sequence: TGTGCCAGTAGTCCCTGGGAGGCAGGTGGAGGCTACGAGCAGTACTTC.

This clonotype was counted many times. The CDR3 nucleotides are TGCGCCAGCAGCCAAGATAGTCGGGGGGGCACAGATACGCAGTATTTT. Translating it yields CASSQDSRGGTDTQYF. This chain joins TRBV4-1 and TRBJ2-3; 7 bases match TRBD2. The CDR3 runs 16 residues. CDR1 is MGHRA, CDR2 YSYEKL, per germline. V trimming: 0 bases; J trimming: 1 base; junction bases outside the gene matches: 4.

This clonotype came up many times. The CDR3 loop reads CASSLEGTINEQFF. DNA of the CDR3: TGTGCCAGCAGCTTAGAAGGCACGATCAATGAGCAGTTCTTC. This chain joins TRBV7-9 and TRBJ2-1, with no clear D. Trimming stripped 1 base from V and 6 bases from J, with 10 bases between. The CDR3 extends over 14 amino acids. Looked up from germline, CDR1 is SEHNR and CDR2 is FQNEAQ (reference sequence).

This clonotype was counted many times. The CDR3 DNA reads TGTGCCAGCAGCCCACGACTAGCGGGAGGTTACGAGCAGTACTTC. Translating gives CASSPRLAGGYEQYF. The rearrangement links TRBV11-1 to TRBJ2-7; 13 positions match TRBD2. Germline V CDR1 and CDR2: SGHAT, FQDESV (reference sequence). J gave up 4 bases and V 5 bases, and 5 bases lay outside the gene matches. The CDR3 extends over 15 amino acids.

In this sample, this clonotype turned up many times. The chain recombines TRBV4-1 with TRBJ2-3; the match to TRBD1 covers 7 bases. Germline trimming cut 3 bases from V and 1 base from J; bases unmatched to any gene: 13. The CDR3 is made up of 18 amino acids. The germline gives CDR1 MGHRA, CDR2 YSYEKL. Written as DNA, the CDR3 is TGCGCCAGCAGCCAGGATCCTGGGACAGCGAAAGGCACAGATACGCAGTATTTT. As protein: CASSQDPGTAKGTDTQYF.

This clonotype was counted only a few times. V usage is TRBV12-3 or TRBV12-4 and J usage is TRBJ2-7; either TRBD1 or TRBD2 may supply D (5 bases each). This CDR3 is built from 12 residues. V was cut by 4 bases and J by 3 bases, with 7 bases left in between. Here the CDR3 DNA reads TGTGCCAGCAGTTGGGACCACTACGAGCAGTACTTC. Its translation: CASSWDHYEQYF.

The rearrangement joins TRBV3-1 to TRBJ2-7, with D uncertain. The V gene lost 0 bases and the J gene lost 10 bases, with 10 bases spanning the gap. The CDR3 has 12 amino acids. The germline V gene has CDR1 LGHDT and CDR2 YNNKEL (reference sequence). DNA for the CDR3: TGTGCCAGCAGCCAAGATCGAAGATCTCAGTACTTC. Residues: CASSQDRRSQYF.

The sample holds a few counts of this clonotype. This rearrangement joins TRBV7-8 to TRBJ2-7; D remains ambiguous. This CDR3 has 11 amino acids. Between the trimmed V and J ends, which lost 5 bases and 2 bases, there was a span of 4 bases. Germline CDR1 and CDR2: SGHVS and FQNEAQ. The CDR3 nucleotides are TGTGCCAGCAGCCTAACCTACGAGCAGTACTTC. Translating it yields CASSLTYEQYF.

The sample holds many counts of this clonotype. The CDR3 sequence: CASSFQPGPYGYTF. The CDR3 nucleotides are TGCGCCAGCAGCTTCCAACCAGGGCCCTATGGCTACACCTTC. V is TRBV5-1 and J is TRBJ1-2; possibly TRBD1 for D (5 bases). V lost 2 bases to trimming and J lost 4 bases, with 12 bases between them. The germline gives CDR1 SGHRS, CDR2 YFSETQ. The CDR3 contains 14 residues.

This clonotype was detected ten times or more. The chain links TRBV4-1 to TRBJ1-1; the D is unclear. The CDR3 extends over 15 amino acids. CDR1 is MGHRA, CDR2 YSYEKL, per germline. Trimming pared 0 bases from V and 0 bases from J, leaving 8 bases between. CDR3 coding DNA: TGCGCCAGCAGCCAAGATAGGGCGCTGAACACTGAAGCTTTCTTT. It translates to CASSQDRALNTEAFF.

This clonotype was counted ten times or more. The chain joins TRBV10-2 to TRBJ2-2; D gene ambiguous. This CDR3 comprises 12 residues. Germline-derived CDR1 and CDR2 are WSHSY and SAAADI. The V end lost 8 bases, the J end lost 5 bases, and 9 bases lay between the germline ends. CDR3 nucleotide sequence: TGCGCCAGCCTGAAAGGGACCGGGGAGCTGTTTTTT. Translating it yields CASLKGTGELFF.

This sequence joins TRBV6-6 and TRBJ1-6, with unresolved D. Germline V CDR1 and CDR2: MNHNY, SVGAGI (reference sequence). This CDR3 comprises 16 residues. V was trimmed by 6 bases and J by 8 bases, leaving 20 bases between them. CDR3 nucleotides: TGTGCCAGCAGCAGACCAACTTACGGAAACGATTCACCCCTCCACTTT. The encoded protein is CASSRPTYGNDSPLHF.

This clonotype has a handful of counts. Its ends do not fully match the called genes, so a read error is possible. V usage is TRBV4-2 and J usage is TRBJ2-7; maybe TRBD2 (5 bases). CDR1 is LGHNA and CDR2 is YNFKEQ in the germline V gene. This CDR3 comprises 14 residues. CDR3 DNA: TGTACCAGCAGTTCCGAGGGTAGTTATGACGAGCAGTACTTC. Its protein product is CTSSSEGSYDEQYF.

This clonotype was seen at least ten times. The chain uses TRBV7-2 and TRBJ2-7, with 10 bases fitting TRBD2. Germline V lookup: CDR1 SGHTA, CDR2 FQGNSA. With 5 bases clipped from V and 2 bases from J, the junction kept 6 bases outside the gene matches. The length of the CDR3 is 15 residues. The DNA of the CDR3 is TGTGCCAGCAGCCCAACTAGCGGGGCTACCTACGAGCAGTACTTC. Translation: CASSPTSGATYEQYF.

This clonotype was seen a few times. CDR3 nucleotides: TGTGCCAGCAGCCCCCCAGGGGCTTTCGAGCAGTTCTTC. Protein product: CASSPPGAFEQFF. The gene calls are TRBV5-5 and TRBJ2-1, with a possible D match to TRBD1 (6 bases). V lost 4 bases and J lost 10, with 15 bases in between. This CDR3 is built from 13 residues. Germline CDR1 and CDR2: SGHKS and YYEKEE (reference sequence).

The V gene is TRBV4-1, the J gene TRBJ2-5; 8 positions agree with TRBD2. The CDR3 is 18 residues long. Germline CDR1 is MGHRA and CDR2 is YSYEKL. V lost 0 bases to trimming and J lost 2 bases; unmatched junction nucleotides: 11. In nucleotides, the CDR3 is TGCGCCAGCAGCCAAGATACGGGGGGGCGATACGCTCAAGAGACCCAGTACTTC. It translates to CASSQDTGGRYAQETQYF.

This clonotype has just a few counts. The chain joins TRBV14 to TRBJ2-4, with 12 bases fitting TRBD2. This CDR3 spans 16 amino acids. With V trimmed by 6 bases and J by 0 bases, 3 bases remained unmatched. From germline, CDR1 is SGHDN and CDR2 FVKESK. The CDR3 sequence is CASSRTSGKAKNIQYF. The CDR3 nucleotides read TGTGCCAGCAGTCGGACTAGCGGGAAAGCCAAAAACATTCAGTACTTC.

This clonotype was seen repeatedly, ten times or more. V is TRBV5-1 and J is TRBJ2-7; D uncertain. CDR1 and CDR2 (germline): SGHRS, YFSETQ. This CDR3 region has 13 residues. V was pared by 2 bases and J by 5 bases, with 11 bases between. CDR3 loop: CASSLNGNHEQYF. In DNA form, the CDR3 reads TGCGCCAGCAGCTTAAACGGTAACCACGAGCAGTACTTC.